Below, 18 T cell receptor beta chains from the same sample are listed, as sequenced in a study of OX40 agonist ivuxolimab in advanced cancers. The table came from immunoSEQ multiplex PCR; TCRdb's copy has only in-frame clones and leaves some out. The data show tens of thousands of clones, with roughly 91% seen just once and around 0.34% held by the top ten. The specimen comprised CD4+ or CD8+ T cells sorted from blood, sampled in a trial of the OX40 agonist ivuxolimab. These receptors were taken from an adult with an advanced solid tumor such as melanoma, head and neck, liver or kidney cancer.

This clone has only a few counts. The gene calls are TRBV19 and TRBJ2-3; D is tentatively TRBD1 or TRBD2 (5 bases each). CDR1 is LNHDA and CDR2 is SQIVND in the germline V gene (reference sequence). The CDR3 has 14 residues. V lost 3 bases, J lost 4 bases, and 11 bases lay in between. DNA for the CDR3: TGTGCCAGTAGTATGAGGGGTCAGGCAGATACGCAGTATTTT. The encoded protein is CASSMRGQADTQYF.

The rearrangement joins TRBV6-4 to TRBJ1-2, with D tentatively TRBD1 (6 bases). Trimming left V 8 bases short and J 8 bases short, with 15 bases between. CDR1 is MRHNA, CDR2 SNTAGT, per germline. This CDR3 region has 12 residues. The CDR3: CASETNRAGYTF. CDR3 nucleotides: TGTGCCAGCGAGACGAACAGGGCAGGCTACACCTTC.

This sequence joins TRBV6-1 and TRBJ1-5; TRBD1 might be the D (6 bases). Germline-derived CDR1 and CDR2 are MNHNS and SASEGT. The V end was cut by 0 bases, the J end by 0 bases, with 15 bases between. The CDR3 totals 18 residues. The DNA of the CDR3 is TGTGCCAGCAGTGAAGCGCGCGACAGGACTGATAGCAATCAGCCCCAGCATTTT. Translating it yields CASSEARDRTDSNQPQHF.

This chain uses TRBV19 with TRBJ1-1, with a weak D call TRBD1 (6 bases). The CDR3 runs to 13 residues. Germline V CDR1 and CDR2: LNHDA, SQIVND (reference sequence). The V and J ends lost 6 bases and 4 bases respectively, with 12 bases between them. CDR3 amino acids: CASRPEGGTEAFF. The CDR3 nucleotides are TGTGCCAGTAGACCGGAGGGGGGCACTGAAGCTTTCTTT.

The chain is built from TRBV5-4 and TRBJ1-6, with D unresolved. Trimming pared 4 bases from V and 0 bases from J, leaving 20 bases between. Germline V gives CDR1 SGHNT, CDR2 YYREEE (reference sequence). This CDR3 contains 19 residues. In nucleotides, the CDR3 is TGTGCCAGCAGCCCAACCGATAGGGCCGAAAGCTCCTATAATTCACCCCTCCACTTT. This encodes CASSPTDRAESSYNSPLHF.

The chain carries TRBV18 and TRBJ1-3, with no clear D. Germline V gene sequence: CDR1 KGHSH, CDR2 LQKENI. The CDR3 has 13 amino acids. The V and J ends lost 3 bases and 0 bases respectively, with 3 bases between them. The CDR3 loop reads CASSPSSGNTIYF. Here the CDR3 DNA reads TGTGCCAGCTCACCCAGCTCTGGAAACACCATATATTTT.

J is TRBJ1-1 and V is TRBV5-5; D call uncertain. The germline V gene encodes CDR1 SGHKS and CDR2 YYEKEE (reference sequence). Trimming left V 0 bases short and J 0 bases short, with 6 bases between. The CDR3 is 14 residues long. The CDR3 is CASSLAWVNTEAFF. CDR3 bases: TGTGCCAGCAGCTTGGCTTGGGTGAACACTGAAGCTTTCTTT.

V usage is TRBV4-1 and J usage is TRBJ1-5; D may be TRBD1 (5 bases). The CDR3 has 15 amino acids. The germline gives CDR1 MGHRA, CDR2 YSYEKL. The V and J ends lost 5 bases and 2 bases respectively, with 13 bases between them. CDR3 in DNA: TGCGCCAGCAGCGCCCCGGGGGGGGGCAATCAGCCCCAGCATTTT. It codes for CASSAPGGGNQPQHF.

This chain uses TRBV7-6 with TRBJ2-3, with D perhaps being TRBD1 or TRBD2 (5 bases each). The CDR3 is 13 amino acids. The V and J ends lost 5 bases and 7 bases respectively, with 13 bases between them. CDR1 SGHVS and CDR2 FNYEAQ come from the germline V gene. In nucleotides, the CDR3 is TGTGCCAGCAGCGCCGGGACCTCCAATACGCAGTATTTT. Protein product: CASSAGTSNTQYF.

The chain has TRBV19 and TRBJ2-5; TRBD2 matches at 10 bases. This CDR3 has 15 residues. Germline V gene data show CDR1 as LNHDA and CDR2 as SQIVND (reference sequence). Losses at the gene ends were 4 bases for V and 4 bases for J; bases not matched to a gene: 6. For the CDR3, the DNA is TGTGCCAGTAGTAAACCTAGCGGGGGTGTAGAGACCCAGTACTTC. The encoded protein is CASSKPSGGVETQYF.

The CDR3 sequence is CASSLAEPGSGANVLTF. Here the CDR3 DNA reads TGTGCCAGCAGCTTAGCGGAGCCAGGGTCTGGGGCCAACGTCCTGACTTTC. V and J are TRBV7-8 and TRBJ2-6; possible D gene TRBD1, 5 bases. CDR3 length: 17 residues. V was pared by 0 bases and J by 1 base, with 10 bases between. Per the germline V gene, CDR1 is SGHVS and CDR2 is FQNEAQ.

This CDR3 reads CASRTLAGGGETQYF. CDR3 nucleotides: TGTGCCAGCAGAACACTAGCGGGGGGTGGAGAGACCCAGTACTTC. The chain combines TRBV2 with TRBJ2-5; 12 nucleotides align to TRBD2. CDR1 SNHLY and CDR2 FYNNEI come from the germline V gene. This CDR3 has 15 residues. With V trimmed by 6 bases and J by 4 bases, 6 bases remained unmatched.

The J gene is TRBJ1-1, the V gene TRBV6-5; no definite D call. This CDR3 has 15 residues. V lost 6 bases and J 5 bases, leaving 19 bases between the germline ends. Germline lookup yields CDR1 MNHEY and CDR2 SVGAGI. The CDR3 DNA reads TGTGCCAGCAGAGACAACCCCTGGGAAGGTACTGAAGCTTTCTTT. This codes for CASRDNPWEGTEAFF.

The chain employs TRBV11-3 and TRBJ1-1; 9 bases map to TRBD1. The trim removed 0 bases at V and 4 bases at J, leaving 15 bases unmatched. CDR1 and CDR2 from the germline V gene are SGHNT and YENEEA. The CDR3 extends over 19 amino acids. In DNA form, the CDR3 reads TGTGCCAGCAGCTTAGATCGCCGTGGACAGGGGACTGGATTCACTGAAGCTTTCTTT. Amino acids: CASSLDRRGQGTGFTEAFF.

This CDR3 reads CASSNRGLAEETQYF. As DNA, the CDR3 is TGTGCCAGTAGTAACCGGGGACTAGCGGAAGAGACCCAGTACTTC. This chain links TRBV19 with TRBJ2-5; 11 nucleotides match TRBD2. CDR1 LNHDA and CDR2 SQIVND come from the germline V gene (reference sequence). V dropped 4 bases and J dropped 3; count of bases not matched to a gene: 4. The CDR3 sequence is 15 residues long.

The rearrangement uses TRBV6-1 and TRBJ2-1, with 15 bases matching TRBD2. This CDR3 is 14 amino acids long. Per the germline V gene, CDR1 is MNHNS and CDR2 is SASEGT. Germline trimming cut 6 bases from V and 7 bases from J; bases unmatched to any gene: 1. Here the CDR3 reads CASSGTSGGNEQFF. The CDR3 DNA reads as TGTGCCAGCAGCGGGACTAGCGGGGGGAATGAGCAGTTCTTC.

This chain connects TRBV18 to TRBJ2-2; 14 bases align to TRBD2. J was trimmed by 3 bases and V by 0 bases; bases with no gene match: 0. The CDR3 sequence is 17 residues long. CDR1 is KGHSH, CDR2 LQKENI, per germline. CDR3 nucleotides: TGTGCCAGCTCACCACCGGGACTAGCGGGGGACACCGGGGAGCTGTTTTTT. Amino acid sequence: CASSPPGLAGDTGELFF.

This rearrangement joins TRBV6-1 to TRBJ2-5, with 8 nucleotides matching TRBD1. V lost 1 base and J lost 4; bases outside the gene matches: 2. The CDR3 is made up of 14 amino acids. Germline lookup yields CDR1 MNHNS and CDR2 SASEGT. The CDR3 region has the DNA TGTGCCAGCAGTGAAGGGACAGGGTTAGAGACCCAGTACTTC. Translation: CASSEGTGLETQYF.